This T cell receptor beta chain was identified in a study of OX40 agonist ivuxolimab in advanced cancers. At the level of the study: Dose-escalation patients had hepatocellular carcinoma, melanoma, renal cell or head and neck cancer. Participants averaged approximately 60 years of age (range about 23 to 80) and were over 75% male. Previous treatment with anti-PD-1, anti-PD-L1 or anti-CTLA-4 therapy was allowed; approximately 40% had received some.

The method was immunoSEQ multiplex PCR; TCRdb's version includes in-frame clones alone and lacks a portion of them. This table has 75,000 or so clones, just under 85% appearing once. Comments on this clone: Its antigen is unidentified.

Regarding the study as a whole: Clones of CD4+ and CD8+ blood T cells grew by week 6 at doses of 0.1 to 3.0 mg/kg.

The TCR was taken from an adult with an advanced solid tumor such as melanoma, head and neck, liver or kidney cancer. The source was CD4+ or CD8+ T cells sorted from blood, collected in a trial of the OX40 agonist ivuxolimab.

The DNA for the CDR3 is TGTGCCAGCAGTTATTTCGGGAAAGGGGCAACTAATGAAAAACTGTTTTTT. This codes for CASSYFGKGATNEKLFF. The chain recombines TRBV28 with TRBJ1-4, with a possible D match to TRBD1 (5 bases). This CDR3 comprises 17 residues. The V and J ends lost 4 bases and 0 bases respectively, with 15 bases between them. Germline V gene data show CDR1 as MDHEN and CDR2 as SYDVKM.